The 30 T cell receptor beta chains given below trace back to one sample, sequenced in a study of cytomegalovirus exposure and HLA in healthy donors. Both 60 Vbeta primers and 13 Jbeta primers went into the PCR. Clones were read by immunoSEQ multiplex PCR, and TCRdb kept only the in-frame ones, dropping some. The sample consists of roughly 140,000 clones, approximately 80% of them appearing once. The sequencing input was PBMCs. All receptors come from a woman in her forties or fifties in good health and CMV-seropositive.

This chain connects TRBV19 to TRBJ2-5; TRBD1 agrees at 8 bases. Germline CDR1 LNHDA, CDR2 SQIVND (reference sequence). Trimming removed 3 bases from V and 5 bases from J; junction bases left unmatched: 14. The CDR3 is 17 residues long. This CDR3 reads CASSMGSAGGPLETQYF. Written as DNA, the CDR3 is TGTGCCAGTAGTATGGGGTCCGCAGGGGGCCCTTTGGAGACCCAGTACTTC.

The CDR3 spells CASSIGTGGYNEQFF. CDR3 sequence (DNA): TGTGCCAGTAGTATCGGGACAGGGGGCTACAATGAGCAGTTCTTC. The V call is TRBV19, the J call TRBJ2-1, with 11 bases identical to TRBD1. Unmatched junction bases numbered 1, after V lost 3 bases and J lost 3 bases. CDR1 is LNHDA and CDR2 is SQIVND in the germline V gene (reference sequence). CDR3 length equals 15 residues.

The chain employs TRBV5-5 and TRBJ2-7; TRBD1 is a possible D gene (5 bases). The CDR3 length is 13 residues. V gave up 0 bases and J gave up 3 bases, with 7 bases separating them. Germline CDR1 is SGHKS and CDR2 is YYEKEE (reference sequence). The CDR3 region is CASSLDRNYEQYF. The CDR3 coding sequence is TGTGCCAGCAGCTTGGACAGGAACTACGAGCAGTACTTC.

The rearrangement links TRBV7-9 to TRBJ1-3; 8 nucleotides align to TRBD1. This CDR3 is 15 amino acids long. CDR1 is SEHNR, CDR2 FQNEAQ, per germline (reference sequence). V was pared by 6 bases and J by 2 bases, with 6 bases of the junction left unmatched. This CDR3 is CASRPGQGTGNTIYF. CDR3 DNA sequence: TGTGCCAGCAGGCCCGGACAGGGTACTGGAAACACCATATATTTT.

The chain joins TRBV5-1 to TRBJ2-7; D is perhaps TRBD2 (6 bases). V was trimmed by 4 bases and J by 2 bases, leaving 10 bases between them. Germline V lookup: CDR1 SGHRS, CDR2 YFSETQ. The CDR3 has 13 residues. CDR3 coding DNA: TGCGCCAGCAGCGGGGGGTTTGCCTACGAGCAGTACTTC. Translating gives CASSGGFAYEQYF. Using reference TRBV5-1 and TRBJ2-7 for the parts outside the CDR3, the full variable domain is KAGVTQTPRYLIKTRGQQVTLSCSPISGHRSVSWYQQTPGQGLQFLFEYFSETQRNKGNFPGRFSGRQFSNSRSEMNVSTLELGDSALYLCASSGGFAYEQYFGPGTRLTVT.

This clone was seen once. This chain connects TRBV27 to TRBJ2-2; 12 bases are shared with TRBD2. V lost 5 bases to trimming and J lost 7 bases; unmatched junction nucleotides: 11. The CDR3 spans 17 residues. Germline V gene data show CDR1 as MNHEY and CDR2 as SMNVEV (reference sequence). CDR3 nucleotide sequence: TGTGCCAGCAGTCTCGGACTAGCGGGGCCGAAAGGCGGGGAGCTGTTTTTT. Translation: CASSLGLAGPKGGELFF.

The V gene is TRBV15, the J gene TRBJ2-3, with 8 bases that match TRBD2. The CDR3 is 16 amino acids. CDR1 is LNHNV, CDR2 YYDKDF, per germline (reference sequence). V shed 5 bases and J 2 bases; nucleotides not matched to a gene: 9. CDR3 sequence (DNA): TGTGCCACCAGCCCCGGGGGGCGGGGGGTCACAGATACGCAGTATTTT. Translating gives CATSPGGRGVTDTQYF.

This clone appeared once. The chain combines TRBV5-6 with TRBJ2-3; 7 positions match TRBD2. The germline gives CDR1 SGHDT, CDR2 YYEEEE. The CDR3 spans 16 residues. Losses at the gene ends were 4 bases for V and 3 bases for J; bases not matched to a gene: 11. The CDR3 nucleotides read TGTGCCAGCAGCCGTGGACGGGGGGATGGGACAGATACGCAGTATTTT. Its protein is CASSRGRGDGTDTQYF.

The V call is TRBV6-1, the J call TRBJ2-3, with 11 bases that match TRBD2. CDR3 length: 14 residues. V was clipped by 8 bases and J by 5 bases; unmatched bases: 6. Germline V CDR1 and CDR2: MNHNS, SASEGT. CDR3 sequence (DNA): TGTGCCAGCGGCAAACTAGCGGGGGAAGATACGCAGTATTTT. This gives the protein CASGKLAGEDTQYF.

V usage is TRBV7-2 and J usage is TRBJ1-6; D may be TRBD1 (5 bases). Trimming took off 1 base at V and 6 bases at J, with 10 bases between the two ends. The germline CDR1 and CDR2 sequences are SGHTA and FQGNSA. The CDR3 runs to 15 residues. This CDR3 reads CASSLGTRGNSPLHF. The CDR3, as DNA: TGTGCCAGCAGCTTAGGGACAAGGGGTAATTCACCCCTCCACTTT.

This rearrangement joins TRBV6-5 to TRBJ2-3; 11 bases fit TRBD2. CDR1 and CDR2 from the germline V gene are MNHEY and SVGAGI. The CDR3 has 13 amino acids. With 8 bases clipped from V and 7 bases from J, the junction kept 5 bases outside the gene matches. The CDR3 reads CASSTSGRYTQYF. The CDR3 coding sequence is TGTGCCAGCTCCACTAGCGGGAGATATACGCAGTATTTT.

This sequence joins TRBV2 and TRBJ2-3; TRBD2 matches 8 bases. The CDR3 has 15 residues. Germline trimming cut 6 bases from V and 4 bases from J; bases unmatched to any gene: 9. CDR1 is SNHLY, CDR2 FYNNEI, per germline. As DNA, the CDR3 is TGTGCCAGCAGCTTATACCGGGGGGGGTCAGATACGCAGTATTTT. It yields the protein CASSLYRGGSDTQYF.

The chain joins TRBV5-1 to TRBJ1-1; D gene ambiguous. The CDR3 is made up of 14 amino acids. Germline V gene data show CDR1 as SGHRS and CDR2 as YFSETQ. Trimming shortened V by 0 bases and J by 5 bases, and 11 bases separated the two germline ends. The DNA for the CDR3 is TGCGCCAGCAGCTTGGTTTGGGTACAGACTGAAGCTTTCTTT. It encodes CASSLVWVQTEAFF.

The chain links TRBV2 to TRBJ1-2, with D possibly being TRBD1 (6 bases). The germline V gene has CDR1 SNHLY and CDR2 FYNNEI. Trimming removed 4 bases at V and 9 bases at J, with 21 bases between. The CDR3 is made up of 15 amino acids. CDR3 coding DNA: TGTGCCAGCAGTGGCGGACCTGGGGGCGGCAGGAGCTACACCTTC. It translates to CASSGGPGGGRSYTF.

The chain joins TRBV11-2 to TRBJ1-1; the D is unclear. Germline V gene data show CDR1 as SGHAT and CDR2 as FQNNGV. V was shortened by 8 bases and J by 3 bases, with 10 bases between the two germline ends. The CDR3 extends over 12 amino acids. The CDR3 DNA is TGTGCCAGCGGTTGGAGGGACACTGAAGCTTTCTTT. Amino acids: CASGWRDTEAFF.

This chain joins TRBV6-1 and TRBJ2-1; D possibly corresponds to TRBD2 (6 bases). Germline CDR1 MNHNS, CDR2 SASEGT. The CDR3 sequence is 14 residues long. V shed 0 bases and J shed 9 bases, with 12 bases lying between them. The chain's CDR3 is CASSEAPRGGEQFF. CDR3 coding DNA: TGTGCCAGCAGTGAAGCACCGCGGGGCGGTGAGCAGTTCTTC.

This sequence joins TRBV7-6 and TRBJ2-3, with 10 bases matching TRBD2. There are 15 residues in the CDR3. Trimming cost V 5 bases and J 4 bases; bases outside gene matches: 6. From germline, CDR1 is SGHVS and CDR2 FNYEAQ. CDR3 DNA sequence: TGTGCCAGCAGCCTACTAGCGGGGTATGCAGATACGCAGTATTTT. Translated: CASSLLAGYADTQYF.

The rearrangement joins TRBV2 to TRBJ2-3; TRBD1 matches at 8 bases. Germline V gene sequence: CDR1 SNHLY, CDR2 FYNNEI. The trim removed 2 bases at V and 6 bases at J, leaving 7 bases unmatched. The CDR3 is 15 amino acids. CDR3 in amino acids: CASSELTGAGDTQYF. The CDR3 DNA reads TGTGCCAGCAGTGAATTGACAGGGGCTGGGGATACGCAGTATTTT.

V gene TRBV27 combines with J gene TRBJ2-7; 7 bases are a match to TRBD1. CDR1 and CDR2 (germline): MNHEY, SMNVEV (reference sequence). There are 15 residues in the CDR3. Trimming removed 0 bases from V and 0 bases from J; junction bases left unmatched: 2. CDR3 amino acids: CASSLSGQTSYEQYF. CDR3 coding DNA: TGTGCCAGCAGTTTATCGGGACAGACCTCCTACGAGCAGTACTTC.

The chain joins TRBV27 to TRBJ1-5; TRBD1 matches 11 bases. Trimming removed 3 bases from V and 4 bases from J; junction bases left unmatched: 8. Germline CDR1 and CDR2: MNHEY and SMNVEV (reference sequence). This CDR3 spans 17 amino acids. CDR3: CASSLTGTGGHNQPQHF. The CDR3 DNA sequence: TGTGCCAGCAGTTTGACCGGGACAGGGGGGCATAATCAGCCCCAGCATTTT.

CDR3 coding DNA: TGTGCCAGCAGCTTAGCCACAGCAAAGAATTCACCCCTCCACTTT. Amino acids: CASSLATAKNSPLHF. The chain carries TRBV7-2 and TRBJ1-6; D remains ambiguous. The CDR3 has 15 residues. The germline V and J ends were trimmed by 0 bases and 7 bases, with 10 bases remaining between them. Germline loops: CDR1 SGHTA, CDR2 FQGNSA.

CDR3 in amino acids: CASTLDRSSYNEQFF. Written as DNA, the CDR3 is TGTGCCAGCACCCTAGACAGGAGCTCCTACAATGAGCAGTTCTTC. V gene TRBV6-1 combines with J gene TRBJ2-1, with D tentatively TRBD1 (6 bases). CDR3 size: 15 residues. V dropped 7 bases and J dropped 0 bases, with 13 bases sitting between them. In germline, CDR1 is MNHNS, CDR2 SASEGT.

The J gene is TRBJ2-3, the V gene TRBV9; 9 positions agree with TRBD2. The junction had 8 bases not matched to a gene; V was cut back by 1 base and J by 11 bases. CDR1 and CDR2 (germline): SGDLS, YYNGEE. CDR3 length: 14 amino acids. The CDR3 sequence: CASSVRSGGTLQYF. The CDR3 nucleotides read TGTGCCAGCAGCGTACGGAGCGGGGGGACCTTGCAGTATTTT.

Details on this clone: Other DNA sequences in this sample translate to the same CDR3. The chain employs TRBV9 and TRBJ1-4, with 9 bases that match TRBD1. The ends lost 0 bases at V and 7 bases at J; junction bases unmatched: 1. Germline CDR1 is SGDLS and CDR2 is YYNGEE. The CDR3 length is 14 residues. The DNA of the CDR3 is TGTGCCAGCAGCGTAGGACAGGGGGGTGAAAAACTGTTTTTT. Protein: CASSVGQGGEKLFF.

The chain couples TRBV5-6 to TRBJ2-1; 13 nucleotides line up with TRBD2. Germline V gene sequence: CDR1 SGHDT, CDR2 YYEEEE. This CDR3 spans 17 amino acids. Trimming took 0 bases from V and 7 from J; bases not matched to a gene: 7. CDR3 DNA sequence: TGTGCCAGCAGCTTGGTTAAACTAGCGGGGGGGCGGAATGAGCAGTTCTTC. Protein product: CASSLVKLAGGRNEQFF.

J is TRBJ2-1 and V is TRBV5-6, with TRBD1 matching 8 bases. In germline, CDR1 is SGHDT, CDR2 YYEEEE. Trimming removed 3 bases from V and 8 bases from J; junction bases left unmatched: 7. This CDR3 comprises 14 residues. The CDR3 DNA reads TGTGCCAGCAGCTGGCGGACAGGGATGGATGAGCAGTTCTTC. As protein: CASSWRTGMDEQFF.

The CDR3 DNA reads TGTGCCAGCAGGAGGCTCAATAATTCACCCCTCCACTTT. It codes for CASRRLNNSPLHF. The chain employs TRBV6-1 and TRBJ1-6, with no clear D. Germline-derived CDR1 and CDR2 are MNHNS and SASEGT. This CDR3 comprises 13 residues. V was cut by 6 bases and J by 5 bases, with 8 bases left in between.

The chain is built from TRBV29-1 and TRBJ2-3, with D possibly being TRBD2 (6 bases). Germline V gene lookup returns CDR1 SQVTM and CDR2 ANQGSEA. V was trimmed by 4 bases and J by 1 base, leaving 12 bases between them. The CDR3 contains 14 residues. In DNA, the CDR3 is TGCAGCGTTGGAGGCGGGGTTCGCACAGATACGCAGTATTTT. Protein product: CSVGGGVRTDTQYF.

The chain employs TRBV7-9 and TRBJ2-3; weak D call: TRBD2 (7 bases). Germline CDR1 SEHNR, CDR2 FQNEAQ (reference sequence). The CDR3 sequence is 15 residues long. V lost 4 bases and J lost 10, with 21 bases in between. The CDR3 loop is CASSSGGPGIRPQYF. CDR3 DNA sequence: TGTGCCAGCAGCTCCGGGGGGCCAGGGATTCGACCGCAGTATTTT.

The chain is built from TRBV14 and TRBJ1-6, with 8 bases that match TRBD1. CDR3 length: 15 residues. Germline CDR1 and CDR2: SGHDN and FVKESK. Trimming at V came to 1 base and at J to 7 bases, leaving 3 bases not matched to a gene. The CDR3 protein is CASSQVRGQNSPLHF. The CDR3 nucleotides are TGTGCCAGCAGCCAAGTCAGGGGGCAAAATTCACCCCTCCACTTT. The entire variable domain, with the rest obtained from reference TRBV14 and TRBJ1-6, is as follows: EAGVTQFPSHSVIEKGQTVTLRCDPISGHDNLYWYRRVMGKEIKFLLHFVKESKQDESGMPNNRFLAERTGGTYSTLKVQPAELEDSGVYFCASSQVRGQNSPLHFGNGTRLTVT.